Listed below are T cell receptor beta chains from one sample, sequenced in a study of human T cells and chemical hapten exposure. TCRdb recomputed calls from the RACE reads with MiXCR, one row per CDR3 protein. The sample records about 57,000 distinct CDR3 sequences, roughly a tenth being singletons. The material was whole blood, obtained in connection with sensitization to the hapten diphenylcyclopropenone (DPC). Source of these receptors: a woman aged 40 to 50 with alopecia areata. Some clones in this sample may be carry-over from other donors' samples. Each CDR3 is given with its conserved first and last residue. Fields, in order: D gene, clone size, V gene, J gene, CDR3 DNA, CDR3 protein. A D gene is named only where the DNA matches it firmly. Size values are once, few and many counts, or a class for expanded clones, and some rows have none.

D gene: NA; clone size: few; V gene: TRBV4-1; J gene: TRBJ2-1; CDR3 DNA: TGCGCCAGCAGCCAAGACCCTTTGGACAATGAGCAGTTCTTC; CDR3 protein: CASSQDPLDNEQFF
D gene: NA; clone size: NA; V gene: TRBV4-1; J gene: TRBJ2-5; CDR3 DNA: TGCGCCAGCAGCCAAGCCGGGGGATCGGAGACCCAGTACTTC; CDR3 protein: CASSQAGGSETQYF
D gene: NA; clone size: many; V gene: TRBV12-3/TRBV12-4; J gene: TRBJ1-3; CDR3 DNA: TGTGCCAGCAGTTCCGGGGGTGGAGGAAACACCATATATTTT; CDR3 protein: CASSSGGGGNTIYF
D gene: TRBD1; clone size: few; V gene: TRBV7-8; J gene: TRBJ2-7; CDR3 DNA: TGTGCCAGCAGCAAAGACAGGGTCCGGGTCCACGAGCAGTACTTC; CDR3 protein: CASSKDRVRVHEQYF
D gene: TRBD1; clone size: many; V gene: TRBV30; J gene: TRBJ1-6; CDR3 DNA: TGTGCCTGGAGTCGCGTGACCGGGACAGGGGGCGCTTGGTCACCCCTCCACTTT; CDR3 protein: CAWSRVTGTGGAWSPLHF
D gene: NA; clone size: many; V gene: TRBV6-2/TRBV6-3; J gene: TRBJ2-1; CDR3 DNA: TGTGCCAGCAGTCATGGGTTGGAGCAGTTCTTC; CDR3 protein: CASSHGLEQFF
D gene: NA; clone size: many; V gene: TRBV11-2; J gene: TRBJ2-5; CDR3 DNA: TGTGCCAGCAGCCGCCCCGGGAGCAGGGGAGGAGAGACCCAGTACTTC; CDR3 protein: CASSRPGSRGGETQYF
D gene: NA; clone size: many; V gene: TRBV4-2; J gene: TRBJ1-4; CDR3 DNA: TGTGCCAGCAGCCAAGATGTATGGAGGGGACTGTTTTTT; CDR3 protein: CASSQDVWRGLFF
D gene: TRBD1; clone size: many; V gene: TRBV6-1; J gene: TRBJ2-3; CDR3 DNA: TGTGCCAGCAGTGATCACAGGGGGACTTACACAGATACGCAGTATTTT; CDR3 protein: CASSDHRGTYTDTQYF
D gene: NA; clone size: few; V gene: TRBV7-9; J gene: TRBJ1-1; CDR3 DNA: TGTGCCGGCCGAGGGGATACTGAAGCTTTCTTT; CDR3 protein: CAGRGDTEAFF
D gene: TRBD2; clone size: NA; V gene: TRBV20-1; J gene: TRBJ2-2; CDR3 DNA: TGCAGTGCTAGAGATCTTCAGGCGGGGGCGAACACCGGGGAGCTGTTTTTT; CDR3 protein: CSARDLQAGANTGELFF
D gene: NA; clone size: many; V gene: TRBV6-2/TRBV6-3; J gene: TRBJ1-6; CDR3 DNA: TGTGCCAGCAGGCGACACAGTGAGAGGAATTCACCCCTCCACTTT; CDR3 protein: CASRRHSERNSPLHF
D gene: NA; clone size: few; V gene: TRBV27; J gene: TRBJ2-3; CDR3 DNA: TGTGCCAGCAGTTTAATGCTTTCAGATACGCAGTATTTT; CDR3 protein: CASSLMLSDTQYF
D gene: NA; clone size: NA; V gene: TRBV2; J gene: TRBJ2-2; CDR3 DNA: TGTGCCAGCAGTGAGCCCAGGGGGGGGACCGGGGAGCTGTTTTTT; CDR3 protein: CASSEPRGGTGELFF
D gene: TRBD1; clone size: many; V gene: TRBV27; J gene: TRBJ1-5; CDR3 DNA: TGTGCCAGCAGTTTATTGGGGACAGGTAGCAATCAGCCCCAGCATTTT; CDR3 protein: CASSLLGTGSNQPQHF
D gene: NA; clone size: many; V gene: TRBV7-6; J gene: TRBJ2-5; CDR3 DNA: TGTGCCAGCAGCCCTCTGGGGCACCAAGAGACCCAGTACTTC; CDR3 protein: CASSPLGHQETQYF
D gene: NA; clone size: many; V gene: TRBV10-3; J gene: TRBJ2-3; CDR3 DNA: TGTGCCATCAGTGAGTCGGTGAATACGCAGTATTTT; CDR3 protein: CAISESVNTQYF
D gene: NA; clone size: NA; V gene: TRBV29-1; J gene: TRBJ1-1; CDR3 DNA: TGCAGCGTTGTCGCTGGGGGAGCTTTCTTT; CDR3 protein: CSVVAGGAFF
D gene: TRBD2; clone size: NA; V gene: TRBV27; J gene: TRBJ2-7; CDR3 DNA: TGTGCCAGCAGTCCCTTCGGGGGGGCGTCCTACGAGCAGTACTTC; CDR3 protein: CASSPFGGASYEQYF
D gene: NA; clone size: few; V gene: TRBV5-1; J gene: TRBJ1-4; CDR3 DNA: TGCGCCAGCAGCTTGTGGGGGAGTGGAACTAATGAAAAACTGTTTTTT; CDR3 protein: CASSLWGSGTNEKLFF
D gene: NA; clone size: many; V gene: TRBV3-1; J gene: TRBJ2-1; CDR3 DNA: TGTGCCAGCAGCCAAGGTCAAGGGGGGGGTCGGAATGAGCAGTTCTTC; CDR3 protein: CASSQGQGGGRNEQFF
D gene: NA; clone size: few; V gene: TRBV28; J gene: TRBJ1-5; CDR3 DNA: TGTGCCAGCAGTTCACTTTGGGCTCCGGGACAGCCCCAGCATTTT; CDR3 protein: CASSSLWAPGQPQHF
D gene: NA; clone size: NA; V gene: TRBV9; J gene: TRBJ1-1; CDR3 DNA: TGTGCCAGCAGCGTTCGGACGGACATGAACACTGAAGCTTTCTTT; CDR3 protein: CASSVRTDMNTEAFF
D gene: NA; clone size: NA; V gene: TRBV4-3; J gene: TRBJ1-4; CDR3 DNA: TGCGCCAGCCGGAACGTCCAGGGACCTAATGAAAAACTGTTTTTT; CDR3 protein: CASRNVQGPNEKLFF
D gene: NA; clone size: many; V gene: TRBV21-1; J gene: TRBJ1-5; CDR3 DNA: TGTGCCAGCAGACGCAGCCCCGAGGCGTATAGCAATCAGCCCCAGCATTTT; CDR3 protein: CASRRSPEAYSNQPQHF
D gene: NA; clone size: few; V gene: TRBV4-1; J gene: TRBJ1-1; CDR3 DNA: TGCGCCAGCAGCCAAGGCGGACAACTGAACACTGAAGCTTTCTTT; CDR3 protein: CASSQGGQLNTEAFF
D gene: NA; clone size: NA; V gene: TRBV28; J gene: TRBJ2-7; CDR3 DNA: TGTGCCAGCAGGGGTAGTGGGCCAGTTTCCTACGAGCAGTACTTC; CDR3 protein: CASRGSGPVSYEQYF
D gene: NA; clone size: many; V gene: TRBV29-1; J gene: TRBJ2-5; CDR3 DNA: TGCAGCGCCGAAGGAGGCCAGGGGGGGACCCAGTACTTC; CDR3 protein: CSAEGGQGGTQYF
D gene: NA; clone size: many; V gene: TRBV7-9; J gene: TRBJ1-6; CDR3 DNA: TGTGCCAGCAGCTTAGGGGCAGGCTTCTATAATTCACCCCTCCACTTT; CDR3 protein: CASSLGAGFYNSPLHF
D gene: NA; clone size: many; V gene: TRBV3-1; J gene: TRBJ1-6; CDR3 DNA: TGTGCCAGCAGCCAACCGACACGGAATAATTCACCCCTCCACTTT; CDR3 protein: CASSQPTRNNSPLHF
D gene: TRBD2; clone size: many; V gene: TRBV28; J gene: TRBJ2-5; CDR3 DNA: TGTGCCAGCAGGCTACTAGCGGGGGGGCCGTCGGCCCAAGAGACCCAGTACTTC; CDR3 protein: CASRLLAGGPSAQETQYF
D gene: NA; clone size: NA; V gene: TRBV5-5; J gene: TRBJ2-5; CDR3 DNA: TGTGCCAGCAGCTTGTATGGAAAAGAGACCCAGTACTTC; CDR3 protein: CASSLYGKETQYF
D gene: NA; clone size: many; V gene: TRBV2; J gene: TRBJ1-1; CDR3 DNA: TGTGCCAGCAGTGAATTTCGGAAGATGAACACTGAAGCTTTCTTT; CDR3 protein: CASSEFRKMNTEAFF
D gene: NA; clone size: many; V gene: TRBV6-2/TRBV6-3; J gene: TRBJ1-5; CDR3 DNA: TGTGCCAGCAGTCACCCGACAGAAAGCAATCAGCCCCAGCATTTT; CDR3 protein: CASSHPTESNQPQHF
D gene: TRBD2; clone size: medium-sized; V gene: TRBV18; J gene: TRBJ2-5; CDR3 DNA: TGTGCCAGCTCGCCCGGGACTAACCAAGAGACCCAGTACTTC; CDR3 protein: CASSPGTNQETQYF
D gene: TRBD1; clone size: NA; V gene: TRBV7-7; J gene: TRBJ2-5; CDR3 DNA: TGTGCCAGCAGCCCCCTCGGACAGGGCGGAGAGACCCAGTACTTC; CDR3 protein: CASSPLGQGGETQYF
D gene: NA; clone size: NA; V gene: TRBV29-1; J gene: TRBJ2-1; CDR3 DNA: TGCAGCGTTACGGTCTGGGAGCAGTTCTTC; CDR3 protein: CSVTVWEQFF
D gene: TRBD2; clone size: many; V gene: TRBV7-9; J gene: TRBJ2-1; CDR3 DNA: TGTGCCAGCAGCTCGGGACTAGCGGGCGAGCAGTTCTTC; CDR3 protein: CASSSGLAGEQFF
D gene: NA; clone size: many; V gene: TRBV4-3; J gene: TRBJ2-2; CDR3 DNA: TGCGCCAGCAGCCAAGGGGTAGGGTTGAACACCGGGGAGCTGTTTTTT; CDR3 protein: CASSQGVGLNTGELFF
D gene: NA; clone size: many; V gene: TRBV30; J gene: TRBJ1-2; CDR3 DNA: TGTGCCTGGAGAAGCGGGGCCGGCTACACCTTC; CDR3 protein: CAWRSGAGYTF
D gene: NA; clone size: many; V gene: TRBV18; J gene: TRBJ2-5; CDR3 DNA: TGTGCCAGCTCACCAGGCGGAGGGTCCCAAGAGACCCAGTACTTC; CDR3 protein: CASSPGGGSQETQYF
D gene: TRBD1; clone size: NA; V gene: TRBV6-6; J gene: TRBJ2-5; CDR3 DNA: TGTGCCAGCAGTTACCGGGACAGATCCCAAGAGACCCAGTACTTC; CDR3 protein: CASSYRDRSQETQYF
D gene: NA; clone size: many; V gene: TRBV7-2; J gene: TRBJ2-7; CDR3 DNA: TGTGCCAGCAGCCCCTCCTCCTACGAGCAGTACTTC; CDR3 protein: CASSPSSYEQYF
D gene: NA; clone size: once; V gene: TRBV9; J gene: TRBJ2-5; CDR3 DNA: TGTGCCAGCAGCCCTCGAGGCTCCATGAAAATGGAGACCCAGTACTTC; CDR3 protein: CASSPRGSMKMETQYF
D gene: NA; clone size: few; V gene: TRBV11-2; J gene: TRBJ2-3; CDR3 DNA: TGTGCCAGCAGCTACCCCACTGCTTTGGTAGATACGCAGTATTTT; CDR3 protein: CASSYPTALVDTQYF
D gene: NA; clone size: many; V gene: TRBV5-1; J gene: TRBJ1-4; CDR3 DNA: TGCGCCAGCAGCCCCCGGGGTTCTAATGAAAAACTGTTTTTT; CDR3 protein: CASSPRGSNEKLFF
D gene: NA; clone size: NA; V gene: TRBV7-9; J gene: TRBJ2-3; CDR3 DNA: TGTGCCAGCAGCTTAGCGCTGACAGATACGCAGTATTTT; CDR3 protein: CASSLALTDTQYF
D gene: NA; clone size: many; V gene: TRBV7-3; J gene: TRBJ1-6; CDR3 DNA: TGTGCCAGCAGCGCAACGGGACATGAATCACCCCTCCACTTT; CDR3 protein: CASSATGHESPLHF
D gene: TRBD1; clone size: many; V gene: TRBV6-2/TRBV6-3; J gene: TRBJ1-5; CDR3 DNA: TGTGCCAGCAGTCCCGACAGGGTGCGCAATCAGCCCCAGCATTTT; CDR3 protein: CASSPDRVRNQPQHF
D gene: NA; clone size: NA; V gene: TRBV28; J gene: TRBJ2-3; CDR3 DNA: TGTGCCAGCATCTCTCCCACAGATACGCAGTATTTT; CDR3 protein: CASISPTDTQYF